This T cell receptor (beta chain) emerged from a study of blood T cell repertoires in COVID-19 (dated by TCRdb to about 2020). Some background on the complete study: Samples from collaborators originated in the United States, Italy and Spain and spanned both the acute and convalescent phases of COVID-19. The repertoires were released in a freely available public database intended as a resource for research on the immune response to SARS-CoV-2. The samples were drawn from the first 160 participants of the ongoing ImmuneRACE study and from some 1,300 subjects provided by 6 global collaborators. HLA class I and class II types, where available, came from metadata supplied by the sample provider rather than from assay-based typing. Subjects who had been exposed to COVID-19, were actively infected with it, or had recovered from it provided the deeply sampled blood TCRbeta repertoires that made up the dataset. The material from the prospective study consisted of cDNA or gDNA derived from T cells, B-cell-depleted T cells, or PBMCs. Nearly every sample came with metadata listing a de-identified subject ID, COVID-19 status, age in years and sex. The paper's findings and limits, for the study overall: The quantity of clinical and demographic metadata differed by source and by participant and was supplied without curation.

For this clone: Its antigen is currently not known. Base qualities are missing; no much larger clone stands one base away.

TCRbeta CDR3 regions were amplified from genomic DNA by means of the immunoSEQ Assay, a bias-controlled multiplex PCR. From the authors' description of their analysis: Within the assay, amplification of reference gene primers was used to estimate how many nucleated cells each sample contained. Sequence reads were collapsed and filtered to measure the absolute abundance of every unique TCRbeta CDR3 rearrangement. Productive Simpson clonality was computed per sample as the square root of Simpson's diversity index over productive rearrangements. TCRdb carries this immuneACCESS record with in-frame sequences only. Its versions omit some clonotypes, under half of them owing to an unresolved V gene in the studies checked, with the rest unexplained. The V and J calls and clone size are taken from that table; D and trimming were inferred from the DNA. A total of 130,000 or so clones appear in this sample, roughly four fifths of them only once. Approximately 12% of the sample goes to the ten largest clones.

Per the germline V gene (reference sequence), SGHNT is the CDR1 and YYREEE is the CDR2. Trimming takes 2 bases off V and 8 bases off J; junction bases not matched to a gene: 4. There are 14 amino acids in the CDR3, from cysteine to phenylalanine inclusive. Left in the record is the CDR3 DNA by itself, 42 bases read in frame from the first base. Collaborating institutions collected whole blood in K2EDTA tubes following their own protocols. For TCRbeta analysis, collaborators shipped samples in one of three forms: frozen whole blood, isolated PBMCs, or DNA extracted from either of those sample types. This clonotype originated in a woman in her sixties or seventies with acute or convalescent COVID-19. Sequencing was carried out using peripheral blood. This sequence uses TRBV5-4 and TRBJ1-4, and 9 bases in between align with TRBD1. The CDR3 protein: CASSLQGAGEKLFF. The base sequence is TGTGCCAGCAGCTTACAGGGGGCAGGGGAAAAACTGTTTTTT.